The source of this T cell receptor (beta chain) is a study of cytomegalovirus exposure and HLA in healthy donors. It was with 60 Vbeta and 13 Jbeta primers that the PCR ran. Using immunoSEQ multiplex PCR, the repertoire was profiled, and TCRdb retains in-frame clones only, with some absent. The table records some 88,000 clones, roughly 74% of them present only once. Germline V gives CDR1 SGHRS, CDR2 YFSETQ. Trimming stripped 0 bases from V and 5 bases from J, with 12 bases between. The CDR3 has 14 amino acids. This clone was seen just once. Sequencing was performed on PBMCs. The receptor comes from a woman under 30 in good health and CMV-seropositive. The chain combines TRBV5-1 with TRBJ2-7; possibly TRBD2 for D (6 bases). The chain's CDR3 is CASSLVPGDNEQYF. The CDR3 nucleotides read TGCGCCAGCAGCTTGGTTCCGGGGGATAACGAGCAGTACTTC.